This T cell receptor beta chain was captured by sequencing in a study of cytomegalovirus exposure and HLA in healthy donors. Primers: 60 Vbeta forward and 13 Jbeta reverse. Data came from immunoSEQ multiplex PCR; TCRdb stores just in-frame clones and leaves some out. Recorded here are 200,000 to 250,000 clones; the top ten clones represent about 1%. Study-wide results and limits: Cytomegalovirus status was reportedly diagnosed by the classifier with high sensitivity and specificity.

V was cut by 3 bases and J by 2 bases, with 14 bases left in between. Germline CDR1 WNHNN, CDR2 SYGVQD (reference sequence). CDR3 length: 15 residues. A word on this clone: Its antigen is undetermined.

This sequence originates from a woman aged 25 to 39 in good health and CMV-seropositive. V and J are TRBV10-1 and TRBJ2-7, with a possible D match to TRBD1 (6 bases). The sample taken for sequencing was PBMCs. The CDR3 coding sequence is TGCGCCAGCAGTGATATGGCAGGGGCCCCCTACGAGCAGTACTTC. Its protein product is CASSDMAGAPYEQYF.